What follows are 29 T cell receptor beta chains derived from one specimen sequenced in a study of vaccination and CD4 T cells after COVID-19. Sequenced with the Oncomine TCR Beta short-read assay was DNA taken from cultured CD4+ T cells. TCRdb analysed the PCR reads with MiXCR anew, one entry per CDR3 protein. The sample contains about 7,800 distinct CDR3 sequences, 58% of which appear only once. These TCRs' antigens remain unknown. Treatment here: approximately 11-day PBMC culture with coronavirus spike peptide pools or control peptides (ViraFEST assay). The sample was CD4+ T cells from blood, cultured in vitro. The origin of the receptors is a human donor who had recovered from COVID-19.

This clonotype is judged large. This rearrangement joins TRBV4-1 to TRBJ2-1; 13 nucleotides align to TRBD2. V was pared by 6 bases and J by 6 bases, with 5 bases of the junction left unmatched. CDR1 MGHRA and CDR2 YSYEKL come from the germline V gene. The CDR3 is made up of 15 amino acids. CDR3 nucleotides: TGCGCCAGCAGGCCGGGACTAGCGGGGAGCAATGAGCAGTTCTTC. It yields the protein CASRPGLAGSNEQFF.

This clonotype was recorded a few times. This chain connects TRBV11-1 to TRBJ1-6, with 9 bases matching TRBD1. The CDR3 has 14 amino acids. J gave up 15 bases and V 3 bases, and 9 bases lay outside the gene matches. CDR1 and CDR2 (germline): SGHAT, FQDESV (reference sequence). CDR3 loop: CASSLGTGIYRLHF. CDR3 coding DNA: TGTGCCAGCAGCTTGGGGACAGGGATCTATCGCCTCCACTTT. The variable domain in full, with the rest retrieved from reference TRBV11-1 and TRBJ1-6, is EAEVAQSPRYKITEKSQAVAFWCDPISGHATLYWYRQILGQGPELLVQFQDESVVDDSQLPKDRFSAERLKGVDSTLKIQPAELGDSAMYLCASSLGTGIYRLHFGNGTRLTVT.

This chain connects TRBV12-3 or TRBV12-4 to TRBJ1-1; D gene unclear. The CDR3 consists of 16 residues. The germline V and J ends were trimmed by 3 bases and 4 bases, with 18 bases remaining between them. The CDR3: CASSFIRTHLGTEAFF. Here the CDR3 DNA reads TGTGCCAGCAGTTTTATCCGAACCCACCTAGGCACTGAAGCTTTCTTT.

The rearrangement uses TRBV7-9 and TRBJ1-6; no clear D gene. The CDR3 runs 16 residues. Deletions cut 4 bases from V and 7 bases from J, with 17 bases between. Germline CDR1 is SEHNR and CDR2 is FQNEAQ (reference sequence). In DNA, the CDR3 is TGTGCCAGCAGCTCGTCCCAAGGTGGGTGGAATTCACCCCTCCACTTT. This gives the protein CASSSSQGGWNSPLHF. Using reference TRBV7-9 and TRBJ1-6 for the parts outside the CDR3, the full variable domain is DTGVSQNPRHKITKRGQNVTFRCDPISEHNRLYWYRQTLGQGPEFLTYFQNEAQLEKSRLLSDRFSAERPKGSFSTLEIQRTEQGDSAMYLCASSSSQGGWNSPLHFGNGTRLTVT.

The chain employs TRBV28 and TRBJ1-5, with D uncertain. Trimming removed 8 bases from V and 10 bases from J, with 18 bases in between. CDR1 is MDHEN, CDR2 SYDVKM, per germline. This CDR3 spans 13 amino acids. CDR3 in amino acids: CASGGNRFLPQHF. The CDR3 coding sequence is TGTGCCAGCGGTGGAAACCGATTCCTACCCCAGCATTTT.

This clonotype appeared a few times. The chain carries TRBV6-1 and TRBJ1-2, with D possibly being TRBD1 (5 bases). The CDR3 runs to 16 residues. CDR1 and CDR2 (germline): MNHNS, SASEGT. V was clipped by 0 bases and J by 6 bases, with 17 bases between them. The CDR3 reads CASSEAQRGFVNGYTF. CDR3 sequence (DNA): TGTGCCAGCAGTGAAGCCCAACGGGGGTTTGTCAATGGCTACACCTTC.

The CDR3 here is CASSSGQGTGEQYF. CDR3 DNA: TGTGCCAGCAGTTCGGGACAGGGTACGGGGGAGCAGTACTTC. The chain couples TRBV6-5 to TRBJ2-7, with 9 bases identical to TRBD1. The germline CDR1 and CDR2 sequences are MNHEY and SVGAGI. The CDR3 contains 14 residues. V was pared by 4 bases and J by 7 bases, with 8 bases of the junction left unmatched.

J is TRBJ1-5 and V is TRBV10-3, with 10 bases lining up with TRBD1. Per the germline V gene, CDR1 is ENHRY and CDR2 is SYGVKD. The CDR3 has 14 amino acids. Trimming removed 6 bases from V and 3 bases from J; junction bases left unmatched: 2. CDR3 sequence (DNA): TGTGCCATCAGAGGGACAGGGGACAATCAGCCCCAGCATTTT. The encoded protein is CAIRGTGDNQPQHF.

The V and J genes are TRBV28 and TRBJ2-1, with a weak D call TRBD1 (5 bases). The V gene's germline CDR1 is MDHEN and CDR2 SYDVKM. CDR3 size: 14 residues. Trimming left V 4 bases short and J 2 bases short, with 9 bases between. Written as DNA, the CDR3 is TGTGCCAGCAGTTGGGCAGGGCCCTACAATGAGCAGTTCTTC. Translating gives CASSWAGPYNEQFF. The full variable domain, completed using reference TRBV28 and TRBJ2-1, is DVKVTQSSRYLVKRTGEKVFLECVQDMDHENMFWYRQDPGLGLRLIYFSYDVKMKEKGDIPEGYSVSREKKERFSLILESASTNQTSMYLCASSWAGPYNEQFFGPGTRLTVL.

The chain employs TRBV7-2 and TRBJ1-6, with D unresolved. CDR1 is SGHTA, CDR2 FQGNSA, per germline. The CDR3 is made up of 15 amino acids. V was shortened by 1 base and J by 0 bases, with 4 bases between the two germline ends. The CDR3 protein is CASSLGSSYNSPLHF. The CDR3 DNA follows: TGTGCCAGCAGCTTAGGCAGCTCCTATAATTCACCCCTCCACTTT.

This clonotype was detected only a few times. In nucleotides, the CDR3 is TGTGCCAGCAGTCCGAGGGGACAGCCCACGGGCGGGACCCAGTACTTC. Its protein product is CASSPRGQPTGGTQYF. This sequence joins TRBV27 and TRBJ2-5; TRBD1 aligns across 7 bases. CDR1 and CDR2 from the germline V gene are MNHEY and SMNVEV (reference sequence). CDR3 length: 16 residues. The trim removed 5 bases at V and 7 bases at J, leaving 16 bases unmatched.

The V and J genes are TRBV20-1 and TRBJ2-7, with a tentative D call TRBD2 (6 bases). Germline assignment: CDR1 DFQATT and CDR2 SNEGSKA (reference sequence). V shed 1 base and J shed 5 bases, with 6 bases lying between them. This CDR3 spans 11 amino acids. The CDR3 DNA reads TGCAGTGCTAGAGGACTAGACGAGCAGTACTTC. Protein: CSARGLDEQYF.

V usage is TRBV7-8 and J usage is TRBJ1-2, with a weak D call TRBD1 (6 bases). The V and J ends lost 0 bases and 2 bases respectively, with 10 bases between them. From germline, CDR1 is SGHVS and CDR2 FQNEAQ. The CDR3 totals 15 residues. DNA of the CDR3: TGTGCCAGCAGCTTAGCGGGGCAGGGGAACTATGGCTACACCTTC. Encoded protein: CASSLAGQGNYGYTF.

This clonotype was recorded a few times. V and J are TRBV6-5 and TRBJ1-1; 11 bases fit TRBD1. CDR1 is MNHEY and CDR2 is SVGAGI in the germline V gene. V lost 0 bases to trimming and J lost 11 bases; unmatched junction nucleotides: 5. The CDR3 sequence is 14 residues long. The CDR3 nucleotides read TGTGCCAGCAGTTACTCGGGACAGGGGGACGTGGCTTTCTTT. It is translated as CASSYSGQGDVAFF.

J is TRBJ1-1 and V is TRBV2, with a weak D call TRBD1 (5 bases). V was clipped by 8 bases and J by 0 bases, with 10 bases between them. CDR3 length: 13 amino acids. In germline, CDR1 is SNHLY, CDR2 FYNNEI. The CDR3 loop reads CASPREVNTEAFF. CDR3 bases: TGTGCCAGCCCCAGGGAGGTGAACACTGAAGCTTTCTTT.

The V gene is TRBV5-1, the J gene TRBJ1-2; perhaps TRBD1 as D (6 bases). The CDR3 has 13 amino acids. Germline CDR1 and CDR2: SGHRS and YFSETQ. V was cut by 2 bases and J by 7 bases, with 12 bases left in between. DNA of the CDR3: TGCGCCAGCAGCTTAGGGGGGGCCGGTGGCTACACCTTC. The encoded protein is CASSLGGAGGYTF.

This sequence joins TRBV27 and TRBJ2-7; maybe TRBD1 (5 bases). Per germline, CDR1 MNHEY and CDR2 SMNVEV (reference sequence). V dropped 4 bases and J dropped 5 bases, with 12 bases sitting between them. The CDR3 sequence is 13 residues long. In nucleotides, the CDR3 is TGTGCCAGCAGTTGGGGCAGTGAGGACGAGCAGTACTTC. It encodes CASSWGSEDEQYF.

This clonotype has more than one count but fewer than ten. V gene TRBV18 combines with J gene TRBJ1-2; a weak D match, TRBD1 (6 bases). In germline, CDR1 is KGHSH, CDR2 LQKENI. CDR3 length: 15 residues. Trimming left V 2 bases short and J 3 bases short, with 13 bases between. CDR3 nucleotide sequence: TGTGCCAGCTCACCATTAAACAGGGTTGACTATGGCTACACCTTC. It encodes CASSPLNRVDYGYTF. The full variable domain, with the rest looked up from reference TRBV18 and TRBJ1-2, is NAGVMQNPRHLVRRRGQEARLRCSPMKGHSHVYWYRQLPEEGLKFMVYLQKENIIDESGMPKERFSAEFPKEGPSILRIQQVVRGDSAAYFCASSPLNRVDYGYTFGSGTRLTVV.

The chain couples TRBV28 to TRBJ2-6; D remains unclear. This CDR3 is built from 16 residues. V gave up 4 bases and J gave up 0 bases, with 10 bases separating them. Germline CDR1 reads MDHEN; CDR2 reads SYDVKM. The CDR3 bases are TGTGCCAGCAGTTCTCCCTCCGGCTCTGGGGCCAACGTCCTGACTTTC. It yields the protein CASSSPSGSGANVLTF.

This chain connects TRBV5-1 to TRBJ1-1, with D possibly TRBD1 on 6 matching bases. Germline lookup yields CDR1 SGHRS and CDR2 YFSETQ. CDR3 length equals 15 residues. Trimming took 0 bases from V and 5 from J, leaving 14 bases between them. The CDR3 loop reads CASSLEGQGWTEAFF. The CDR3 DNA reads TGCGCCAGCAGCTTGGAAGGGCAGGGGTGGACTGAAGCTTTCTTT.

This clonotype is judged medium-sized. V is TRBV7-3 and J is TRBJ1-2; D might be TRBD1 (6 bases). Germline assignment: CDR1 SGHTA and CDR2 FQGTGA. The germline V and J ends were trimmed by 5 bases and 3 bases, with 16 bases remaining between them. There are 15 residues in the CDR3. CDR3 sequence: CASSPRGGQDYGYTF. The DNA of the CDR3 is TGTGCCAGCAGCCCCCGGGGGGGGCAGGACTATGGCTACACCTTC.

This chain joins TRBV20-1 and TRBJ1-4; no definite D call. CDR1 is DFQATT, CDR2 SNEGSKA, per germline (reference sequence). This CDR3 spans 12 amino acids. Trimming shortened V by 3 bases and J by 7 bases, and 9 bases separated the two germline ends. This chain's CDR3 is CSARGYGEKLFF. The CDR3 bases are TGCAGTGCTAGGGGGTATGGTGAAAAACTGTTTTTT.

The V and J genes are TRBV11-2 and TRBJ1-6; 9 bases are shared with TRBD1. CDR1 and CDR2 from the germline V gene are SGHAT and FQNNGV. With V trimmed by 1 base and J by 6 bases, 7 bases remained unmatched. This CDR3 has 17 amino acids. In nucleotides, the CDR3 is TGTGCCAGCAGCTTAGGAGGGACAGGGTTTGGTAATTCACCCCTCCACTTT. It yields the protein CASSLGGTGFGNSPLHF.

A few counts support this clonotype. The chain has TRBV20-1 and TRBJ2-1; 9 nucleotides agree with TRBD2. The length of the CDR3 is 14 residues. V gave up 0 bases and J gave up 9 bases; unmatched junction bases: 6. Germline V lookup: CDR1 DFQATT, CDR2 SNEGSKA (reference sequence). The CDR3 loop reads CSARDQGGRVEQFF. The CDR3, as DNA: TGCAGTGCTAGAGATCAAGGCGGGAGGGTTGAGCAGTTCTTC.

This chain uses TRBV19 with TRBJ2-5; maybe TRBD2 (5 bases). The CDR3 spans 15 residues. Per germline, CDR1 LNHDA and CDR2 SQIVND (reference sequence). V shed 5 bases and J shed 4 bases, with 17 bases lying between them. DNA of the CDR3: TGTGCCAGTAGTGCTACTGCTGCGGGCCTAGAGACCCAGTACTTC. It encodes CASSATAAGLETQYF.

This sequence joins TRBV21-1 and TRBJ2-5; the table names TRBD1, a call not compared with the DNA. TRBV21-1 is given as a pseudogene. The CDR3 length is 16 residues. CDR3 in amino acids: CAARVSDRGLGGTQYF. The DNA of the CDR3 is TGTGCCGCCCGAGTTTCGGACAGGGGGTTAGGAGGGACCCAGTACTTC.

This sequence joins TRBV4-3 and TRBJ1-6; D unclear. The CDR3 is 17 residues long. The germline V and J ends were trimmed by 0 bases and 5 bases, with 14 bases remaining between them. CDR1 and CDR2 from the germline V gene are LGHNA and YSLEER. CDR3 residues: CASSQEGVGGDNSPLHF. In DNA, the CDR3 is TGCGCCAGCAGCCAAGAAGGTGTCGGCGGAGATAATTCACCCCTCCACTTT.

This clonotype appeared a few times. The J gene is TRBJ1-1, the V gene TRBV20-1; D might be TRBD1 (5 bases). The CDR3 totals 11 residues. V was pared by 6 bases and J by 7 bases, with 12 bases between. CDR1 DFQATT and CDR2 SNEGSKA come from the germline V gene (reference sequence). The CDR3 bases are TGCAGTGCGGGCGGACAAGTTGAAGCTTTCTTT. Translating it yields CSAGGQVEAFF.

This clonotype was counted a single time. The genes are TRBV2 and TRBJ1-4; TRBD1 might be the D (5 bases). CDR3 length: 15 residues. Trimming pared 6 bases from V and 7 bases from J, leaving 18 bases between. The germline V gene encodes CDR1 SNHLY and CDR2 FYNNEI. DNA of the CDR3: TGTGCCAGCAGCCCTCAAGGGACGAGATTTGAAAAACTGTTTTTT. It codes for CASSPQGTRFEKLFF.